This T cell receptor beta chain was identified during a study of Ad26.COV2.S vaccination and SARS-CoV-2 variants. Method: immunoSEQ multiplex PCR; TCRdb's copy keeps in-frame clones and lacks some. The sample lists 180,000 or so clones, roughly 85% occurring once. Germline V gives CDR1 SGHTS, CDR2 YDEGEE. There are 15 residues in the CDR3. The V and J ends lost 6 bases and 1 base respectively, with 16 bases between them. The receptor's source is a human donor who had recovered from COVID-19. Sequenced here: peripheral blood, sampled after recovery from COVID-19. The rearrangement joins TRBV5-8 to TRBJ2-5; D not certain. The CDR3 region is CASTYSWSFQETQYF. The CDR3 DNA sequence: TGTGCCAGCACCTATAGTTGGAGTTTCCAAGAGACCCAGTACTTC.